The TCR beta chain under discussion was sequenced for a study of T cell responses to AZD1222 COVID-19 vaccine. Study-wide results and caveats: Recipients of AZD1222 seropositive at baseline numbered only 6 or 7. Increased Spike-specific TCR breadth and depth were observed after two AZD1222 doses. The reported proportion of spike-specific TCRs targeting unmutated variant regions was nearly half.

V gave up 1 base and J gave up 10 bases, with 11 bases separating them. Germline assignment: CDR1 SGHTA and CDR2 FQGNSA. This CDR3 has 13 residues. Generated by immunoSEQ multiplex PCR, the TCRdb table keeps only in-frame clones and is missing some. Among some 79,000 clones, 70% to 90% were seen once, and the ten largest hold 12%. In its sample, this clone was seen once. Antigen: not known. V usage is TRBV7-2 and J usage is TRBJ2-1; D remains unclear. This specimen was peripheral blood, taken 28 days after the second AZD1222 dose. This sequence originates from an adult who received the AZD1222 COVID-19 vaccine. Here the CDR3 reads CASSLGRIWEQFF. The CDR3 DNA reads as TGTGCCAGCAGCTTAGGTAGGATTTGGGAGCAGTTCTTC.